This T cell receptor beta chain was documented in a study of blood T cell repertoires in COVID-19. Overall study context: Both acute and convalescent COVID-19 samples were obtained from the United States, Italy and Spain. The cDNA or gDNA used as material had been derived from T cells, B-cell-depleted T cells, or PBMCs.

In the source study's methods: Using reference gene primer amplification, nucleated cell counts were estimated. Sequenced by immunoSEQ multiplex PCR; TCRdb stores in-frame clones only, minus some. V and J calls and clone size are copied from that table; D and trimming were computed from the DNA. Among 110,000 or so clones, approximately 90% were seen once, and the ten largest hold around 8.4%. The CDR3 runs 16 residues. V was cut by 4 bases and J by 4 bases, with 18 bases left in between. CDR1 is SGHNT and CDR2 is YYREEE in the germline V gene (reference sequence). The rearrangement joins TRBV5-4 to TRBJ2-1, with D possibly TRBD2 on 7 matching bases. This clonotype was sampled from a woman in her seventies who had recovered from COVID-19. The source material was peripheral blood. CDR3 sequence (DNA): TGTGCCAGCAGCCCTGAGGGGGGAGGGATATACAATGAGCAGTTCTTC. This sequence encodes CASSPEGGGIYNEQFF. Complete variable domain (other parts from reference TRBV5-4 and TRBJ2-1): ETGVTQSPTHLIKTRGQQVTLRCSSQSGHNTVSWYQQALGQGPQFIFQYYREEENGRGNFPPRFSGLQFPNYSSELNVNALELDDSALYLCASSPEGGGIYNEQFFGPGTRLTVL.